This T cell receptor beta chain was identified in a study of regulatory T cells in long-lasting Graves disease. At the level of the study: Over 5 years on antithyroid drugs plus positive TSH receptor antibodies marked Graves' disease as persistent.

The V gene end was trimmed by 8 bases and the J gene end by 4 bases; junction bases not matched to a gene: 8. The CDR3 runs to 15 residues. Per the germline V gene, CDR1 is SEHNR and CDR2 is FQNEAQ (reference sequence). Investigators prepared the TCR beta libraries by applying iRepertoire HTBI primers and Arm-PCR of CDR3 regions. TCRdb reprocessed the multiplex PCR reads via MiXCR and lists one record per CDR3 protein. Counted here are more than 350,000 distinct CDR3 sequences, under 25% occurring once; the ten biggest clones make up 14%. Time point of the sample: persistent/refractory GD, antithyroid drugs over 5 years with positive TRAb. Scientists built the TCR library using RNA that was extracted from PBMCs. On this clonotype itself: As yet, its antigen is unknown.

Overall study results and limits: In persistent patients, shared public clonotypes (under 3,000) outnumbered those in new patients (966). Relative to newly diagnosed Graves' patients, persistent ones had lower TCR diversity.

The sequence was collected from a female donor with Graves disease. This specimen consisted of peripheral blood mononuclear cells (PBMCs), obtained when the disease was refractory, from a patient treated with antithyroid drugs. V gene TRBV7-9 combines with J gene TRBJ2-5; 12 bases align to TRBD1. The CDR3 DNA reads as TGTGCCAGCCAACGGGACAGGGGGCAGCGAGAGACCCAGTACTTC. Amino acid sequence: CASQRDRGQRETQYF.